The entry that follows covers one T cell receptor (beta chain) sequence. Its antigen remains unidentified. This entry comes from a study of cytomegalovirus exposure and HLA in healthy donors. Study outcomes and limitations: Subsequent analysis revealed that first-cohort TCR clusters tended to co-occur in the 130 or so validation repertoires.

The data were produced by immunoSEQ multiplex PCR, yet TCRdb's version contains in-frame clones alone and is incomplete. The sample holds approximately 59,000 clones, nearly 95% seen once. The CDR3 is made up of 17 amino acids. The germline CDR1 and CDR2 sequences are SGHRS and YFSETQ. J gave up 0 bases and V 2 bases, and 8 bases lay outside the gene matches. Sequencing was performed on PBMCs. The rearrangement links TRBV5-1 to TRBJ2-5; the match to TRBD1 covers 9 bases. The sequence derives from a man aged 18 to 35 in good health and CMV-seropositive. As DNA, the CDR3 is TGCGCCAGCAGCTTCGAGTCCGGGACAGGGTACCAAGAGACCCAGTACTTC. Translating gives CASSFESGTGYQETQYF.